This T cell receptor (beta chain) is from a study of T cell clonotyping in hematopoietic cell transplantation. The CDR3 length is 13 residues. Germline values: CDR1 SGHTA, CDR2 FQGTGA. Trimming left V 0 bases short and J 4 bases short, with 6 bases between. Method: immunoSEQ multiplex PCR; TCRdb's copy keeps in-frame clones and lacks some. Altogether 4,500 to 5,000 clones are present, roughly 91% being singletons, with the ten largest covering 5% to 6%. Overall study findings and caveats: Broader posttransplant TCR repertoire diversity was predicted by graft donor and pretransplant recipient Inverse Simpson Index values.

This clone was detected a few times. What it recognizes is unknown. The source of this sequence is a man aged 40-49 years in good health. Some clones in this sample may be carry-over from other donors' samples. This chain links TRBV7-3 with TRBJ1-2; TRBD1 is a possible D gene (6 bases). Sequencing input: peripheral blood mononuclear cells. The CDR3 loop is CASSLTDSYGYTF. The CDR3 nucleotides are TGTGCCAGCAGCTTAACGGACAGCTATGGCTACACCTTC.